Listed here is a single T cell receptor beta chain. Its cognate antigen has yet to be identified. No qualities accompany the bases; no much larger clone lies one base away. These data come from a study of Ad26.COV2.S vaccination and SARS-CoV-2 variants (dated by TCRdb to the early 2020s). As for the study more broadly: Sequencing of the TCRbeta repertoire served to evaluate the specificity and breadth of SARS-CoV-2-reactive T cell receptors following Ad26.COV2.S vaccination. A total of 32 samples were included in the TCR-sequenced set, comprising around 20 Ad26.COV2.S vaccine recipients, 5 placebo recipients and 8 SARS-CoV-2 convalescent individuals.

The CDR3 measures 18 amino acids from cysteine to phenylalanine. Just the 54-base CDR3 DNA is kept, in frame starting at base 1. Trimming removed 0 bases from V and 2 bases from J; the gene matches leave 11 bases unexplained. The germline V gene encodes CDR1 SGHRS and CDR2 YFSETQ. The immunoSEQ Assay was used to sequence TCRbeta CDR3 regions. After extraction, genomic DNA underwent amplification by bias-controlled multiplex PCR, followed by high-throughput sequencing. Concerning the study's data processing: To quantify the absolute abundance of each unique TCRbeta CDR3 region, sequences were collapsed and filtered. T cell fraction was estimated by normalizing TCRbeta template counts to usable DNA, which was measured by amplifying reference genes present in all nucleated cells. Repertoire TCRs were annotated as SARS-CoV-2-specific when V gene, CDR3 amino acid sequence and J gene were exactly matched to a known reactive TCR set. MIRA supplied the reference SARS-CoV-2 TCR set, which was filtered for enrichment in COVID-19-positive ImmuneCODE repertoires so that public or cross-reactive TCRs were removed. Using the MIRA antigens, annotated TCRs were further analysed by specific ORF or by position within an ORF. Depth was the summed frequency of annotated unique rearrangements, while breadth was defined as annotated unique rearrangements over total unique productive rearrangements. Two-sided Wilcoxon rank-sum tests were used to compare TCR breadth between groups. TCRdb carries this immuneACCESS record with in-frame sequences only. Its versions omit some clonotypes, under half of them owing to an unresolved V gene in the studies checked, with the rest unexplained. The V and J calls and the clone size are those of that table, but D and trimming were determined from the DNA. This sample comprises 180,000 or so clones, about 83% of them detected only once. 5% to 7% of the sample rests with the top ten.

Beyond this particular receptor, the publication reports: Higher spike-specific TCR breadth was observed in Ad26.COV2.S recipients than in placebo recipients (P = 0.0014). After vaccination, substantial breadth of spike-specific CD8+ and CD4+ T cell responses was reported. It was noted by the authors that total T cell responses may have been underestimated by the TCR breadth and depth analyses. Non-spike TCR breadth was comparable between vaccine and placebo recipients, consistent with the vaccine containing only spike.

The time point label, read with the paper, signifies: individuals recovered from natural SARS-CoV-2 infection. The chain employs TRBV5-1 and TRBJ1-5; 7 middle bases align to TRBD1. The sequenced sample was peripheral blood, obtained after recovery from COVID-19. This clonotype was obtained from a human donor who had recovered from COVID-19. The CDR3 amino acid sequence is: CASSLEQGRSIGNQPQHF. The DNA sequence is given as TGCGCCAGCAGCTTGGAACAGGGGCGATCTATTGGCAATCAGCCCCAGCATTTT.